This TCR beta chain was retrieved from a study of cytotoxic CD8 clonotypes in ibrutinib-treated CLL (dated by TCRdb to the early 2020s). Regarding the study in general: The cohort had over ten relapsed/refractory and 15 treatment-naive patients; 17 to 18 were IGHV unmutated. Cryopreserved peripheral blood mononuclear cells were collected before treatment, at response, and at either disease progression or sustained remission. Longitudinal samples were obtainable from about 30% of the roughly 90 participants in the trial. Every sample from remission and from progressive disease was obtained while the patients were still on ibrutinib. Responses were partial in 25 or so patients and complete in 2; after median approximately 69 months follow-up, about 14 stayed in remission and some twelve progressed. On average, each sample had hundreds of thousands of productive templates and tens of thousands of productive rearrangements. The response samples were drawn at a median of approximately 11 months into treatment, with a range of about 6 to 40 months. Points the paper makes about the study in general: Sampling times were not matched between patients in sustained remission and patients whose disease was progressing, and lymph node repertoires were not examined. Baseline clonality exceeded that of age-matched healthy donors and correlated strongly with circulating CD8+ T-cell counts. Public clonotypes were rare and either shrank or stayed stable during treatment, and the rise in clonality at ibrutinib response reflected expansion of private clonotypes. Clonality rose at ibrutinib response, remained stable during sustained remission, and dropped back toward baseline at progression.

Points on this clone: The antigen it binds to is not known. Base quality data are lacking; no much larger clone is found one base away.

The meaning of the sample's time point label: progressive disease on ibrutinib. For TCR beta library preparation, roughly 2 micrograms of genomic DNA were isolated from cryopreserved PBMCs. Longitudinal blood samples from CLL patients on ibrutinib monotherapy underwent high-throughput TCR beta sequencing. The patients were enrolled in a single-center, open-label phase 2 trial of ibrutinib monotherapy. On a MiSeq, deep resolution sequencing aimed for a depth between 1 in 1 million and 1 in 200,000 T cells, with each clonotype covered 10x on average. TCR beta libraries were generated with the immunoSEQ hsTCRB Kit. Per the source publication's procedure: The data were analyzed with ImmunoSEQ Analyzer and ImmunoSEQ Data Assistant, and V, D and J gene assignments followed IMGT definitions. Clonality, with values ranging from 0 to 1, was calculated as one minus the normalized Shannon entropy of productive rearrangement frequencies. Only overrepresented clonotypes making up at least 0.05% of each patient's repertoire were included in the public clonotype analysis. About a dozen age-matched healthy donor repertoires from immuneACCESS served as clonality controls. In TCRdb, the immuneACCESS table is reduced to in-frame sequences with V and J assigned. These tables do not hold every clone; where another copy was compared, an unresolved V gene accounts for under half, and the others remain unexplained. V, J and clone size are those of that table, while D and trimming were read from the DNA. The sample table contains 150,000 to 200,000 clones; only one count was recorded for about 88% of them. Roughly 3% of the sample is taken by the ten largest.

V loses 4 bases, J loses 2 bases, and the germline ends lie 14 bases apart. Its CDR3 holds 15 amino acids, cysteine through phenylalanine. Just the 45-base CDR3 DNA is kept, in frame starting at base 1. CDR1 SQVTM and CDR2 ANQGSEA are derived from the germline V gene. The sequence joins TRBV29-1 to TRBJ1-4; the D gene identity is not certain. The source of this sequence is a human donor with chronic lymphocytic leukemia. The sample was PBMCs, taken at disease progression, from a patient treated with ibrutinib. In nucleotide form, the sequence is TGCAGCGTTGGAGGGTCGGGCAGGACTAATGAAAAACTGTTTTTT. Its coded protein is CSVGGSGRTNEKLFF.